The 4 T cell receptor beta chains in this list originate from one sample, sequenced in a study of blood T cell repertoires in COVID-19. Method: immunoSEQ multiplex PCR; TCRdb's copy keeps in-frame clones and lacks some. Of approximately 220,000 clones listed, roughly 89% are singletons. The specimen was PBMCs or T cells enriched from blood (not recorded which). Receptors were obtained from a woman aged 40-49 years who had recovered from COVID-19.

The CDR3 DNA reads as TGCGCCAGCAGCCAAGATTTGGGGGACAGTGTAGCCAAAAACATTCAGTACTTC. Its translation: CASSQDLGDSVAKNIQYF. This chain connects TRBV4-3 to TRBJ2-4; 7 positions agree with TRBD1. Germline CDR1 and CDR2: LGHNA and YSLEER. The CDR3 sequence is 18 residues long. V shed 0 bases, J shed 0 bases, and the junction held 8 bases outside the gene matches.

This chain uses TRBV6-5 with TRBJ1-2, with 11 bases aligning to TRBD1. Germline assignment: CDR1 MNHEY and CDR2 SVGAGI. Germline trimming cut 9 bases from V and 8 bases from J; bases unmatched to any gene: 5. The CDR3 sequence is 12 residues long. CDR3 in amino acids: CASGQGALGYTF. CDR3 sequence (DNA): TGTGCCAGTGGACAGGGGGCCCTAGGCTACACCTTC.

The chain employs TRBV15 and TRBJ1-2; D gene unclear. CDR1 LNHNV and CDR2 YYDKDF come from the germline V gene (reference sequence). V was shortened by 1 base and J by 3 bases, with 9 bases between the two germline ends. The CDR3 consists of 14 residues. The CDR3 is CATSRGRHYYGYTF. The CDR3 DNA sequence: TGTGCCACCAGCAGAGGCAGGCACTACTATGGCTACACCTTC.

About this clone: Other DNA sequences in this sample translate to the same CDR3. V gene TRBV18 combines with J gene TRBJ1-5; TRBD1 aligns across 7 bases. Germline CDR1 and CDR2: KGHSH and LQKENI. The V and J ends lost 4 bases and 4 bases, in that order; junction bases with no gene match: 1. This CDR3 region has 13 residues. The CDR3 spells CASSRDRNQPQHF. The CDR3 coding sequence is TGTGCCAGCTCACGGGACAGAAATCAGCCCCAGCATTTT.